This TCR beta chain was sequenced in a study of shared T cell receptors in the human thymus. Measured with immunoSEQ multiplex PCR; TCRdb has only the in-frame clones, and not every one. The sample records hundreds of thousands of clones, 87% being singletons. Per germline, CDR1 SGHTA and CDR2 FQGNSA. This CDR3 has 15 residues. V lost 1 base and J 8 bases, leaving 17 bases between the germline ends. The data also belong to a second study, concerning human thymus T cells. That publication notes: Having surgery to correct congenital heart defects, healthy Finnish infants acted as the donors. Thymus tissue for the work was resected from patients undergoing corrective heart surgery. Thymic as well as blood repertoires seemed to favor certain V and J genes unevenly. Overlap was high between thymic repertoires from unrelated individuals, as reported in related research.

Sequences were obtained from thymocytes. V gene TRBV7-2 combines with J gene TRBJ1-2; D remains ambiguous. The TCR comes from a boy under three years old with a congenital heart defect. CDR3 bases: TGTGCCAGCAGCTTAGGAATTACTCCTAGGTGGGGCTACACCTTC. Its protein is CASSLGITPRWGYTF.